This record concerns one TCR beta chain sequence. The antigen is unknown. The sample comes from a study of Ad26.COV2.S vaccination and SARS-CoV-2 variants. For the study at large: The donor participated in the COV1001 trial, in its Ad26.COV2.S arm.

CDR1 and CDR2 from the germline V gene are SGHTA and FQGTGA. This CDR3 spans 14 amino acids. Trimming removed 5 bases from V and 5 bases from J, with 15 bases in between. As for treatment: 19 received Ad26.COV2.S at low or high dose, single or two shots; about 5 received placebo; per-sample allocation not given. Vaccine and placebo recipients were sampled on day 63 after the first injection. Built on an Ad26 vector, the vaccine expressed Wuhan-strain SARS-CoV-2 spike. Assay used: immunoSEQ multiplex PCR; TCRdb lists only in-frame clones, some missing. The table includes approximately 410,000 clones, around 89% detected once. Whole-study results and caveats: Spike-specific TCR breadth in vaccine recipients exceeded that seen in placebo recipients.

The sequence was collected from a person between 18 and 65 years old who received the Ad26.COV2.S COVID-19 vaccine or a placebo. V and J are TRBV7-3 and TRBJ2-5; the D is unclear. Sequencing was performed on peripheral blood, taken in a trial of Ad26.COV2.S vaccine versus placebo. CDR3: CASSPGSTPETQYF. The CDR3 nucleotides are TGTGCCAGCAGCCCTGGGTCGACCCCGGAGACCCAGTACTTC.